This T cell receptor (beta chain) was observed in a study of T cells in Graves' hyperthyroidism and ophthalmopathy. Overall study context: Peripheral blood was obtained at initial diagnosis, preceding any treatment.

Thyroid ultrasound, orbital computed tomography, clinical symptoms, and serum thyroxine and TRAb underpinned diagnoses. This CDR3 has 18 residues. From germline, CDR1 is GTSNPN and CDR2 SVGIG (reference sequence). Trimming cost V 0 bases and J 5 bases; bases outside gene matches: 14. RNA transcripts provided the source from which TCR beta CDR3 regions were amplified. First-round RT-PCR of the TCR CDR3 relied on the HTBI primer set. TCRdb ran MiXCR on the multiplex PCR reads and lists one entry per CDR3 protein. The table has around 620,000 distinct CDR3 sequences, approximately 15% seen once. This clonotype came up a few times.

Sample: blood. The chain is built from TRBV30 and TRBJ1-4; TRBD1 aligns across 8 bases. This receptor was identified in a woman between 18 and 30 years old with Graves' ophthalmopathy. This CDR3 reads CAWSVPVLQGGRNEKLFF. As DNA, the CDR3 is TGTGCCTGGAGTGTCCCAGTATTACAGGGGGGTCGGAATGAAAAACTGTTTTTT. The full variable domain, rest sourced from reference TRBV30 and TRBJ1-4, is SQTIHQWPATLVQPVGSPLSLECTVEGTSNPNLYWYRQAAGRGLQLLFYSVGIGQISSEVPQNLSASRPQDRQFILSSKKLLLSDSGFYLCAWSVPVLQGGRNEKLFFGSGTQLSVL.